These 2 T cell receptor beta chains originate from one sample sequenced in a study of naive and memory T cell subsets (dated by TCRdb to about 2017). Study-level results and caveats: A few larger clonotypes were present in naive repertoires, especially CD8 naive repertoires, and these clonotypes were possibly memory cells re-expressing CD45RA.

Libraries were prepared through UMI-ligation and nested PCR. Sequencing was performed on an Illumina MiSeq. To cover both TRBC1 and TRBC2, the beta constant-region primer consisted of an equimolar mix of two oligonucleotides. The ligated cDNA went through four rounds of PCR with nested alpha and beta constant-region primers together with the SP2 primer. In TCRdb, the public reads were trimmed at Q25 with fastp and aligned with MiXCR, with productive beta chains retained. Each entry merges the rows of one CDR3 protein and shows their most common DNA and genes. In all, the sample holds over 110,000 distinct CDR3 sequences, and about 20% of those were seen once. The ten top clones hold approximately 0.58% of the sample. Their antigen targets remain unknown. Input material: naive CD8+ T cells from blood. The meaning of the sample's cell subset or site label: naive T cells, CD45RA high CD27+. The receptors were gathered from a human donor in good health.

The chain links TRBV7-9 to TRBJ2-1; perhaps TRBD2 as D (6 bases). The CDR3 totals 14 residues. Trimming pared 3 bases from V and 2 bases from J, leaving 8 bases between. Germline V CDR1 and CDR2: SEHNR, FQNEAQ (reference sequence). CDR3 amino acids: CASSFQRAYNEQFF. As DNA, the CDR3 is TGTGCCAGCAGCTTCCAGCGGGCCTACAATGAGCAGTTCTTC. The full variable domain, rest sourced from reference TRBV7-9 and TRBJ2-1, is DTGVSQNPRHKITKRGQNVTFRCDPISEHNRLYWYRQTLGQGPEFLTYFQNEAQLEKSRLLSDRFSAERPKGSFSTLEIQRTEQGDSAMYLCASSFQRAYNEQFFGPGTRLTVL.

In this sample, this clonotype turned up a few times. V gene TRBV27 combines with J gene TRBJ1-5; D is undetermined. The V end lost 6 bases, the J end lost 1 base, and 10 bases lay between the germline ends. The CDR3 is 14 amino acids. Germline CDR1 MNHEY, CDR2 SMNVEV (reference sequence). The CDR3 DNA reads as TGTGCCAGCAGACCAAGTAGAAGCAATCAGCCCCAGCATTTT. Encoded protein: CASRPSRSNQPQHF.